The 10 T cell receptor beta chains below all came from one sample that was sequenced in a study of T cell changes during pregnancy in multiple sclerosis. TCRdb keeps only in-frame clones here, not all; method: immunoSEQ multiplex PCR. The sample consists of 90,000 or so clones, 94% of them appearing once. This specimen was peripheral blood, taken after pregnancy. The receptors come from a female donor in good health, enrolled as a control in a pregnancy study.

This sequence joins TRBV6-1 and TRBJ1-1; D gene unclear. This CDR3 has 16 residues. V lost 2 bases to trimming and J lost 4 bases, with 17 bases between them. The V gene's germline CDR1 is MNHNS and CDR2 SASEGT. Written as DNA, the CDR3 is TGTGCCAGCAGTGAACCCGGTGGAGGAGGCTTCACTGAAGCTTTCTTT. Translated: CASSEPGGGGFTEAFF.

The chain is built from TRBV4-2 and TRBJ2-1; 8 nucleotides agree with TRBD2. Per germline, CDR1 LGHNA and CDR2 YNFKEQ. The J segment lost 8 bases and the V segment lost 0 bases, leaving 18 bases of the junction unmatched. The CDR3 length is 19 residues. Here the CDR3 reads CASSQEEPHIAGLGDEQFF. As DNA, the CDR3 is TGTGCCAGCAGCCAAGAGGAACCCCATATAGCGGGACTTGGGGATGAGCAGTTCTTC.

The chain uses TRBV5-1 and TRBJ2-1; 8 nucleotides match TRBD2. The CDR3 is 17 residues long. The V gene's germline CDR1 is SGHRS and CDR2 YFSETQ. The junction had 10 bases not matched to a gene; V was cut back by 3 bases and J by 2 bases. Here the CDR3 reads CASSSFGLAGAYNEQFF. Here the CDR3 DNA reads TGCGCCAGCAGCTCCTTTGGACTAGCCGGAGCCTACAATGAGCAGTTCTTC.

The chain recombines TRBV7-6 with TRBJ2-7; a weak D match, TRBD1 (6 bases). V dropped 1 base and J dropped 2 bases, with 12 bases sitting between them. The CDR3 is 15 residues long. Germline CDR1 is SGHVS and CDR2 is FNYEAQ. The CDR3 DNA follows: TGTGCCAGCAGCTTAGAGACAGGCTTCACCTACGAGCAGTACTTC. Protein: CASSLETGFTYEQYF.

The V call is TRBV6-5, the J call TRBJ2-1, with 9 bases lining up with TRBD2. The CDR3 runs to 14 residues. The germline V gene encodes CDR1 MNHEY and CDR2 SVGAGI. Germline trimming cut 6 bases from V and 3 bases from J; bases unmatched to any gene: 3. The CDR3: CASSGTSLYNEQFF. As DNA, the CDR3 is TGTGCCAGCAGCGGGACTAGCCTCTACAATGAGCAGTTCTTC.

This clone was picked up a small number of times. The gene calls are TRBV19 and TRBJ2-1; unclear D gene. The CDR3 has 13 amino acids. Germline CDR1 reads LNHDA; CDR2 reads SQIVND (reference sequence). V was clipped by 6 bases and J by 8 bases, with 14 bases between them. In DNA, the CDR3 is TGTGCCAGTAGCCCCGTGGTCTATGATGAGCAGTTCTTC. Amino acids: CASSPVVYDEQFF.

The V call is TRBV28, the J call TRBJ2-7; 9 positions match TRBD2. The CDR3 length is 14 residues. The germline V gene encodes CDR1 MDHEN and CDR2 SYDVKM. With V trimmed by 6 bases and J by 5 bases, 8 bases remained unmatched. The CDR3 region is CASSVAGEGNEQYF. CDR3 nucleotide sequence: TGTGCCAGCAGCGTAGCGGGAGAAGGAAACGAGCAGTACTTC. The whole variable domain, filled in from reference TRBV28 and TRBJ2-7, reads DVKVTQSSRYLVKRTGEKVFLECVQDMDHENMFWYRQDPGLGLRLIYFSYDVKMKEKGDIPEGYSVSREKKERFSLILESASTNQTSMYLCASSVAGEGNEQYFGPGTRLTVT.

V is TRBV28 and J is TRBJ2-7, with TRBD2 identical over 8 bases. V trimming: 6 bases; J trimming: 4 bases; junction bases outside the gene matches: 2. Germline V gene sequence: CDR1 MDHEN, CDR2 SYDVKM. CDR3 length: 12 residues. The CDR3: CASRSSGYEQYF. Here the CDR3 DNA reads TGTGCCAGCAGGTCTAGCGGGTACGAGCAGTACTTC.

CDR3 DNA: TGTGCCAGCAGCTTAGTTCCGGGTTCTAGCACAGATACGCAGTATTTT. It encodes CASSLVPGSSTDTQYF. The J gene is TRBJ2-3, the V gene TRBV7-6; D gene ambiguous. The length of the CDR3 is 16 residues. In germline, CDR1 is SGHVS, CDR2 FNYEAQ. V was clipped by 1 base and J by 0 bases, with 11 bases between them. Supplemented by reference TRBV7-6 and TRBJ2-3, the full variable domain reads GAGVSQSPRYKVTKRGQDVALRCDPISGHVSLYWYRQALGQGPEFLTYFNYEAQQDKSGLPNDRFSAERPEGSISTLTIQRTEQRDSAMYRCASSLVPGSSTDTQYFGPGTRLTVL.

The CDR3 here is CASSHTGANYGYTF. For the CDR3, the DNA is TGTGCCAGCAGCCACACAGGGGCGAACTATGGCTACACCTTC. The genes are TRBV11-1 and TRBJ1-2, with TRBD1 identical over 7 bases. The CDR3 is 14 amino acids. Germline assignment: CDR1 SGHAT and CDR2 FQDESV (reference sequence). V lost 5 bases, J lost 2 bases, and 5 bases stayed unmatched.